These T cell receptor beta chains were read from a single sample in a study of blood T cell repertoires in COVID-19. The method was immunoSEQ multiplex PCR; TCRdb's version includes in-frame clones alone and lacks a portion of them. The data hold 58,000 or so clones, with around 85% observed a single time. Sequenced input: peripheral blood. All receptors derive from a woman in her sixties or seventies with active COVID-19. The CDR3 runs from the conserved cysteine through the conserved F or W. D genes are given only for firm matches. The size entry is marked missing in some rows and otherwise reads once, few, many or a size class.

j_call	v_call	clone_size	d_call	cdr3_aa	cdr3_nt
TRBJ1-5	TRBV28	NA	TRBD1	CASSLSGTGYSNQPQHF	TGTGCCAGCAGTTTATCCGGGACAGGCTACAGCAATCAGCCCCAGCATTTT
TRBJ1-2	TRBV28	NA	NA	CASEPLVRENPYGYTF	TGTGCCAGCGAACCCCTGGTTCGGGAAAATCCCTATGGCTACACCTTC
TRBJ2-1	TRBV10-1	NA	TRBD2	CASSDPSGGSYNEQFF	TGCGCCAGCAGTGACCCCTCGGGCGGGAGCTACAATGAGCAGTTCTTC
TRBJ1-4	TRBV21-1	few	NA	CASSKRGEKLFF	TGTGCCAGCAGCAAAAGGGGGGAAAAACTGTTTTTT
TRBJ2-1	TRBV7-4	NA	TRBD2	CASSLGLESSGRIYYNEQFF	TGTGCCAGCAGCTTAGGCCTGGAGTCTAGCGGGAGAATTTACTACAATGAGCAGTTCTTC
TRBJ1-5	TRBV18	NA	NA	CASSPRQAFSPQHF	TGTGCCAGCTCACCGAGACAAGCTTTCTCTCCCCAGCATTTT
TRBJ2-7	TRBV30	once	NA	CAWVLGTGLAYEQYF	TGTGCCTGGGTGCTCGGTACGGGACTTGCCTACGAGCAGTACTTC
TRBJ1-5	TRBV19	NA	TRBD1	CASSAGGRSQPQHF	TGTGCCAGTAGCGCAGGGGGCAGGAGTCAGCCCCAGCATTTT
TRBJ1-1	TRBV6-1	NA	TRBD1	CASSDWDRATEAFF	TGTGCCAGCAGTGATTGGGACAGGGCCACTGAAGCTTTCTTT
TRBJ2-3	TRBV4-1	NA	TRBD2	CASSQALAGGPSTDTQYF	TGCGCCAGCAGCCAAGCACTAGCGGGAGGGCCCTCGACAGATACGCAGTATTTT
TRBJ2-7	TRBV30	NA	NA	CAWTRGVLEQYF	TGTGCCTGGACCAGGGGGGTCCTCGAGCAGTACTTC
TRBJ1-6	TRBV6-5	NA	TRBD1	CASGRDRVNSPLHF	TGTGCCAGCGGACGGGACAGGGTTAATTCACCCCTCCACTTT
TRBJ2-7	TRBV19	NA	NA	CASSMPGAVYEQYF	TGTGCCAGTAGCATGCCAGGGGCTGTCTACGAGCAGTACTTC
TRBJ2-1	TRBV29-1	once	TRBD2	CSVDISGSSYNEQFF	TGCAGCGTTGACATTAGCGGGAGCTCCTACAATGAGCAGTTCTTC
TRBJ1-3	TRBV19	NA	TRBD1	CASSTGQATSGNTIYF	TGTGCCAGTAGTACGGGACAGGCGACCTCTGGAAACACCATATATTTT
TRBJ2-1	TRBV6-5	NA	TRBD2	CASRASGRYDNEQFF	TGTGCCAGCAGGGCTAGCGGGAGATACGACAATGAGCAGTTCTTC
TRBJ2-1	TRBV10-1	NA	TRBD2	CASSEGEGLLFF	TGCGCCAGCAGTGAGGGGGAGGGACTACTGTTCTTC
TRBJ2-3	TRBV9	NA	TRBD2	CASSRTSGSTDTQYF	TGTGCCAGCAGCCGGACTAGCGGAAGCACAGATACGCAGTATTTT
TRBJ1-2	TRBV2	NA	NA	CASNPGLLSDKGYGYTF	TGTGCCAGCAACCCGGGACTCCTATCTGATAAAGGTTATGGCTACACCTTC
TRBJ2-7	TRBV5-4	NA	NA	CANSRVGGGPRNEQYF	TGTGCCAACAGCCGGGTCGGGGGAGGCCCGAGGAACGAGCAGTACTTC
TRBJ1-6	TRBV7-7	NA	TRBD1	CASSLEGTGNSPLHF	TGTGCTAGCAGCTTAGAGGGGACAGGGAACTCACCCCTCCACTTT
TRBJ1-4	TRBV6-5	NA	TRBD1	CASKTGVNEKLFF	TGTGCCAGCAAAACAGGGGTTAATGAAAAACTGTTTTTT
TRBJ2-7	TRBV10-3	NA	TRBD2	CAITPGTSGREEQYF	TGTGCCATCACCCCAGGGACTAGCGGGAGAGAAGAGCAGTACTTC
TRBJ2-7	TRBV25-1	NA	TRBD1	CATRTGDSSYEQYF	TGTGCCACCCGCACAGGGGACAGCTCCTACGAGCAGTACTTC
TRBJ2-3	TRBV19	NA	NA	CASTSLGAGDTQYF	TGTGCCAGTACCTCCTTGGGGGCAGGAGATACGCAGTATTTT
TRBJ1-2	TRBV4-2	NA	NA	CASNPEDTFNYGYTF	TGTGCCAGCAATCCCGAGGACACTTTTAACTATGGCTACACCTTC
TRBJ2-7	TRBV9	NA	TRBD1	CASSGSQDRGSPYEQYF	TGTGCCAGCAGCGGGAGTCAGGACAGGGGGTCTCCCTACGAGCAGTACTTC
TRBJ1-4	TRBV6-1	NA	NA	CASSDPRGATEKLFF	TGTGCCAGCAGTGACCCACGGGGAGCCACAGAAAAACTGTTTTTT
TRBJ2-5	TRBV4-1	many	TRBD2	CASSRLAGEETQYF	TGCGCCAGCAGCCGACTAGCGGGAGAAGAGACCCAGTACTTC
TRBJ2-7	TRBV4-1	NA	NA	CASSSQGRWSYEQYF	TGCGCCAGCAGCTCGCAGGGGAGATGGTCCTACGAGCAGTACTTC
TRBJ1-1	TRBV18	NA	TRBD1	CASSRGQGEYTEAFF	TGTGCCAGCTCGCGGGGACAGGGCGAATACACTGAAGCTTTCTTT
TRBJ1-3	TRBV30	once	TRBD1	CAWRGQGADGNTIYF	TGTGCCTGGAGGGGGCAGGGGGCTGATGGAAACACCATATATTTT
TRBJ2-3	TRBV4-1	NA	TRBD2	CASSQETSGTDTQYF	TGCGCCAGCAGCCAAGAGACTAGCGGCACAGATACGCAGTATTTT
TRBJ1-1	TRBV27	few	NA	CASSPLQGIGNTEAFF	TGTGCCAGCAGTCCGTTGCAGGGTATAGGGAACACTGAAGCTTTCTTT
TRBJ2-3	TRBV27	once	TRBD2	CASPKERGRTDTQYF	TGTGCCAGCCCAAAGGAGCGGGGACGCACAGATACGCAGTATTTT
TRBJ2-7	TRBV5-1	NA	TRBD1	CASRLGGTGAYEQYF	TGCGCCAGCAGGCTTGGGGGGACAGGGGCCTACGAGCAGTACTTC
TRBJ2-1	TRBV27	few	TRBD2	CASSFAGGPREQFF	TGTGCCAGCAGCTTCGCGGGAGGGCCAAGGGAGCAGTTCTTC
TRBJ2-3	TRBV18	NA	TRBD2	CASSPPSSGDTQYF	TGTGCCAGCTCACCACCCTCTAGCGGTGATACGCAGTATTTT
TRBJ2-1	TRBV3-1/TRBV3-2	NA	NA	CASSQGRIGGEQFF	TGTGCCAGCAGCCAAGGGAGGATCGGGGGTGAGCAGTTCTTC
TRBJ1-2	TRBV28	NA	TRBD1	CASSLGSFGQAYGYTF	TGTGCCAGCAGCTTAGGGAGTTTTGGACAGGCCTATGGCTACACCTTC
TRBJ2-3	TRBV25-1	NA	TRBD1	CASSESGQSYPDTQYF	TGTGCCAGCAGTGAATCGGGACAGAGCTATCCAGATACGCAGTATTTT
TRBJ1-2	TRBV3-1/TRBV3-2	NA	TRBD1	CASSRRTGRRYGYTF	TGTGCCAGCAGCCGCCGGACAGGGCGAAGATATGGCTACACCTTC
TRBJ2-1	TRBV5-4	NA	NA	CASSLGSGEANEQFF	TGTGCCAGCAGCTTGGGGTCGGGAGAAGCAAATGAGCAGTTCTTC
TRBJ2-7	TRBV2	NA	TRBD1	CASRVGGSSEQYF	TGTGCCAGCAGGGTAGGGGGCTCTAGCGAGCAGTACTTC
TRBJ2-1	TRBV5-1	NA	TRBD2	CASSLPGGSNNEQFF	TGCGCCAGCAGCTTGCCGGGAGGTTCAAACAATGAGCAGTTCTTC
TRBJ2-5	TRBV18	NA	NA	CASSPEFKTQYF	TGTGCCAGCTCACCCGAGTTTAAGACCCAGTACTTC
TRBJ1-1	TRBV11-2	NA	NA	CASSPVKDMNTEAFF	TGTGCCAGCAGCCCCGTCAAGGACATGAACACTGAAGCTTTCTTT
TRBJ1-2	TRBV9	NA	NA	CASSVDSNYGYTF	TGTGCCAGCAGCGTAGACTCTAACTATGGCTACACCTTC
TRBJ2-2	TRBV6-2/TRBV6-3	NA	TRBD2	CASSRLAGSPGELFF	TGTGCCAGCAGTAGGCTAGCGGGATCCCCCGGGGAGCTGTTTTTT
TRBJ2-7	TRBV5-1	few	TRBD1	CASRFLGQGLHEQYF	TGCGCCAGCAGGTTTTTGGGACAGGGGCTTCACGAGCAGTACTTC
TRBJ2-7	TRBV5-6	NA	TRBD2	CASSRTSGRSSYEQYF	TGTGCCAGCAGCCGGACTAGCGGGAGATCTTCCTACGAGCAGTACTTC
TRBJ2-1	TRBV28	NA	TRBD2	CASSPPGRAWGEQFF	TGTGCCAGCAGTCCCCCAGGGAGGGCTTGGGGTGAGCAGTTCTTC
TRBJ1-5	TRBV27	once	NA	CASSLSFNQPQHF	TGTGCCAGCAGTTTGAGTTTTAATCAGCCCCAGCATTTT
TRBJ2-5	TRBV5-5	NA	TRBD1	CASSFDREETQYF	TGTGCCAGCAGCTTCGACAGGGAAGAGACCCAGTACTTC
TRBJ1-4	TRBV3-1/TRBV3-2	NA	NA	CASSQVRSGGNEKLFF	TGTGCCAGCAGCCAAGTAAGGTCGGGGGGTAATGAAAAACTGTTTTTT
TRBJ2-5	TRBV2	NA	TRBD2	CAIRTSVSWETQYF	TGTGCCATTAGGACTAGCGTGTCCTGGGAGACCCAGTACTTC
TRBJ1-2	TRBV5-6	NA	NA	CASSWRANAHYGYTF	TGTGCCAGCAGCTGGAGGGCAAACGCCCACTATGGCTACACCTTC
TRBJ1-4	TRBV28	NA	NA	CASSFHPEGEKLFF	TGTGCCAGCAGTTTTCACCCGGAGGGGGAAAAACTGTTTTTT
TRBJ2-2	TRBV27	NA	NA	CASSSSGNTGELFF	TGTGCCAGCAGTTCGAGCGGGAACACCGGGGAGCTGTTTTTT